This TCR beta chain was captured in a study of molecular identifiers for immune sequencing clone quantification. When naive CD8 T cells were sorted, they were gated as CD8+CD4-CCR7+CD45RA+. Bulk TCR library preparation followed previously described methods with listed TCR primers. TCRdb re-analysed the PCR reads in MiXCR, keeping a single row per CDR3 protein. The sample lists tens of thousands of distinct CDR3 sequences; over 15% were seen once. Study-level results: Clones above 20 RNA copies contained over 99% of effector molecules and under 1% of naive molecules.

V shed 0 bases and J shed 4 bases, with 12 bases lying between them. Germline V lookup: CDR1 KGHSH, CDR2 LQKENI. The CDR3 length is 15 residues. The table lists this clonotype with many counts. No antigen is known for it. Sequenced: naive CD8+ T cells from blood, with Jurkat cell RNA spiked in. The subset: FACS-sorted CD8+CD4-CCR7+CD45RA+ naive T cells. The genes are TRBV18 and TRBJ1-1, with D perhaps TRBD1 (5 bases). The TCR comes from a human donor in good health. Some libraries in this study had Jurkat cell RNA spiked in. The CDR3 DNA is TGTGCCAGCTCACCACCGGGGGGATACAGCACTGAAGCTTTCTTT. This gives the protein CASSPPGGYSTEAFF.